This entry lists 18 T cell receptor beta chains sequenced from one sample in a study of graft-versus-host responses after intestinal transplantation. The repertoire was sequenced with immunoSEQ multiplex PCR; TCRdb's copy has only in-frame clones and lacks some. The data show roughly 120,000 clones, about 93% seen once. Their cognate antigens are unknown. The sample consisted of unstimulated CD4+ T cells sorted from spleen or lymph node cells, taken before intestinal transplant. These receptors were collected from a human donor who received an intestinal transplant.

This clone has only one observation. An end of the junction differs from the germline gene, which may be a read error. The chain combines TRBV7-7 with TRBJ1-4; D is perhaps TRBD1 (6 bases). The CDR3 extends over 16 amino acids. CDR1 and CDR2 (germline): SSHAT, FNYEAQ (reference sequence). CDR3 bases: TGTGCTAGCAGCTGGGGAGGTGGGGGCCGTAATGAAAAACTGTTTTTT. It is translated as CASSWGGGGRNEKLFF.

The rearrangement uses TRBV5-1 and TRBJ2-1, with TRBD1 matching 8 bases. Trimming cost V 3 bases and J 2 bases; bases outside gene matches: 4. Germline values: CDR1 SGHRS, CDR2 YFSETQ. There are 15 residues in the CDR3. The DNA for the CDR3 is TGCGCCAGCAGCTGGACAGGGCAGACCTACAATGAGCAGTTCTTC. Its translation: CASSWTGQTYNEQFF. The variable domain in full, completed from reference TRBV5-1 and TRBJ2-1, reads KAGVTQTPRYLIKTRGQQVTLSCSPISGHRSVSWYQQTPGQGLQFLFEYFSETQRNKGNFPGRFSGRQFSNSRSEMNVSTLELGDSALYLCASSWTGQTYNEQFFGPGTRLTVL.

The chain recombines TRBV7-3 with TRBJ2-7; D ambiguous. Trimming cost V 7 bases and J 1 base, with 8 bases left between them. This CDR3 has 12 residues. Germline CDR1 is SGHTA and CDR2 is FQGTGA. DNA of the CDR3: TGTGCCAGCAACGGCTTATCCTACGAGCAGTACTTC. This encodes CASNGLSYEQYF.

This chain links TRBV11-2 with TRBJ1-2; 9 bases map to TRBD1. Germline V gene data show CDR1 as SGHAT and CDR2 as FQNNGV. V was pared by 5 bases and J by 4 bases, with 2 bases of the junction left unmatched. CDR3 size: 13 residues. CDR3 amino acids: CASSPQGAYGYTF. CDR3 nucleotide sequence: TGTGCCAGCAGCCCACAGGGGGCCTATGGCTACACCTTC.

The CDR3, as DNA: TGCGCCAGCAGCTTGGGCAGGGGACCAAACACTGAAGCTTTCTTT. Translated, it gives CASSLGRGPNTEAFF. The rearrangement joins TRBV5-1 to TRBJ1-1, with D possibly matching TRBD1 (6 bases). CDR1 is SGHRS, CDR2 YFSETQ, per germline. The CDR3 spans 15 residues. V was shortened by 0 bases and J by 2 bases, with 11 bases between the two germline ends.

This clone was recorded once. V usage is TRBV12-5 and J usage is TRBJ2-5; D is perhaps TRBD2 (5 bases). CDR1 is LGHNT, CDR2 FRNRAP, per germline. V was trimmed by 1 base and J by 5 bases, leaving 23 bases between them. The CDR3 length is 18 residues. The CDR3 bases are TGTGCTAGTGGTTTGGGGACTGGCCGGGTCCTTAAATTGGAGACCCAGTACTTC. Residues: CASGLGTGRVLKLETQYF.

The chain carries TRBV15 and TRBJ1-1; D uncertain. V lost 1 base and J lost 1, with 10 bases in between. The CDR3 sequence is 15 residues long. The germline V gene encodes CDR1 LNHNV and CDR2 YYDKDF (reference sequence). CDR3 region: CATSRGGTPNTEAFF. The CDR3 bases are TGTGCCACCAGCAGAGGTGGTACTCCGAACACTGAAGCTTTCTTT.

The V and J genes are TRBV5-1 and TRBJ2-6, with TRBD2 matching 12 bases. CDR3 length equals 17 residues. V trimming: 4 bases; J trimming: 1 base; junction bases outside the gene matches: 3. In germline, CDR1 is SGHRS, CDR2 YFSETQ. The CDR3 bases are TGCGCCAGCAGCCAGACTAGCGGGAGTTCTGGGGCCAACGTCCTGACTTTC. Its protein is CASSQTSGSSGANVLTF.

The rearrangement uses TRBV21-1 and TRBJ2-5. TRBV21-1 is a pseudogene. The CDR3 extends over 16 amino acids. The CDR3 coding sequence is TGTGCCAGCAGCGCCCGAAAGAGTGAGGGGCGAGAGACCCAGTACTTC. It codes for CASSARKSEGRETQYF.

The chain uses TRBV2 and TRBJ1-5; D unresolved. This CDR3 spans 14 amino acids. Germline V gene data show CDR1 as SNHLY and CDR2 as FYNNEI. V lost 6 bases, J lost 1 base, and 10 bases lay in between. CDR3 nucleotide sequence: TGTGCCAGCAGCCCCATCCTAAGCAATCAGCCCCAGCATTTT. Its translation is CASSPILSNQPQHF.

The V gene is TRBV27, the J gene TRBJ2-5, with no clear D. The CDR3 extends over 14 amino acids. CDR1 is MNHEY and CDR2 is SMNVEV in the germline V gene (reference sequence). Trimming cost V 2 bases and J 7 bases, with 14 bases left between them. The CDR3 nucleotides read TGTGCCAGCAGTTTACCCTGGGTCCGTCGGACCCAGTACTTC. Translation: CASSLPWVRRTQYF.

The gene calls are TRBV9 and TRBJ2-7, with D unresolved. Trimming took 0 bases from V and 6 from J, leaving 10 bases between them. The germline gives CDR1 SGDLS, CDR2 YYNGEE. There are 13 residues in the CDR3. The CDR3 sequence: CASSVDIPGEQYF. The CDR3 DNA reads as TGTGCCAGCAGCGTAGATATCCCCGGCGAGCAGTACTTC. Full variable domain (outside the CDR3, taken from reference TRBV9 and TRBJ2-7): DSGVTQTPKHLITATGQRVTLRCSPRSGDLSVYWYQQSLDQGLQFLIQYYNGEERAKGNILERFSAQQFPDLHSELNLSSLELGDSALYFCASSVDIPGEQYFGPGTRLTVT.

The CDR3 is CASSLGAAGGPDTQYF. The DNA of the CDR3 is TGTGCCAGCAGCTTAGGTGCAGCGGGAGGGCCAGATACGCAGTATTTT. The chain recombines TRBV7-6 with TRBJ2-3, with 10 bases identical to TRBD2. Germline V CDR1 and CDR2: SGHVS, FNYEAQ. The ends lost 1 base at V and 4 bases at J; junction bases unmatched: 5. The CDR3 is 16 amino acids.

In its sample, this clone was seen once. As DNA, the CDR3 is TGTGCCAGCAGCTTTGGGGACAGGCAGAACACTGAAGCTTTCTTT. Its protein product is CASSFGDRQNTEAFF. J is TRBJ1-1 and V is TRBV13; 8 nucleotides agree with TRBD1. The V segment lost 3 bases and the J segment 1 base; nucleotides outside the gene matches: 4. Per the germline V gene, CDR1 is PRHDT and CDR2 is FYEKMQ (reference sequence). The CDR3 runs to 15 residues.

The chain combines TRBV2 with TRBJ2-7; D is perhaps TRBD1 (6 bases). This CDR3 comprises 14 residues. Trimming cost V 10 bases and J 4 bases, with 20 bases left between them. CDR1 SNHLY and CDR2 FYNNEI come from the germline V gene. DNA for the CDR3: TGTGCCATCCATCCGGGACACCCGTATTACGAGCAGTACTTC. This translates into CAIHPGHPYYEQYF.

The V gene is TRBV2, the J gene TRBJ1-2; tentatively, D is TRBD1 (5 bases). Germline V lookup: CDR1 SNHLY, CDR2 FYNNEI. This CDR3 comprises 15 residues. V dropped 6 bases and J dropped 3 bases, with 17 bases sitting between them. The CDR3 DNA is TGTGCCAGCAGACGGTCAGGGAATCGGGACTATGGCTACACCTTC. Its protein is CASRRSGNRDYGYTF. The complete variable domain, with remaining parts taken from reference TRBV2 and TRBJ1-2, reads EPEVTQTPSHQVTQMGQEVILRCVPISNHLYFYWYRQILGQKVEFLVSFYNNEISEKSEIFDDQFSVERPDGSNFTLKIRSTKLEDSAMYFCASRRSGNRDYGYTFGSGTRLTVV.

J is TRBJ1-5 and V is TRBV19; D unclear. V gave up 5 bases and J gave up 11 bases, with 10 bases separating them. The CDR3 covers 11 residues. Germline V gene data show CDR1 as LNHDA and CDR2 as SQIVND (reference sequence). CDR3 residues: CASSLHSAQHF. The DNA of the CDR3 is TGTGCCAGTAGTTTACACTCGGCCCAGCATTTT.

The chain has TRBV25-1 and TRBJ2-7; D remains ambiguous. Trimming shortened V by 1 base and J by 4 bases, and 5 bases separated the two germline ends. Germline assignment: CDR1 MGHDK and CDR2 SYGVNS. CDR3 size: 12 residues. DNA of the CDR3: TGTGCCAGCAGTGAATTCCCGTACGAGCAGTACTTC. Translation: CASSEFPYEQYF.